The clone carrying this T cell receptor (beta chain) was detected a few times. The data originate from a study of cytotoxic CD8 clonotypes in ibrutinib-treated CLL. Study summary: Productive templates per sample averaged roughly 270,000; productive rearrangements, 80,000 to 95,000.

The assay was immunoSEQ multiplex PCR, and TCRdb's table has in-frame clones only and misses some. The data contain hundreds of thousands of clones, around three quarters of them singletons. The CDR3 has 16 amino acids. The junction had 5 bases not matched to a gene; V was cut back by 5 bases and J by 3 bases. The germline V gene has CDR1 SEHNR and CDR2 FQNEAQ (reference sequence). The sequence was obtained from a human donor with chronic lymphocytic leukemia. The genes are TRBV7-9 and TRBJ2-1; 12 nucleotides agree with TRBD2. The sample consisted of PBMCs, taken after 24 months of ibrutinib treatment. The CDR3 reads CASSKGLAGHYNEQFF. The CDR3, as DNA: TGTGCCAGCAGCAAAGGACTAGCGGGACACTACAATGAGCAGTTCTTC.